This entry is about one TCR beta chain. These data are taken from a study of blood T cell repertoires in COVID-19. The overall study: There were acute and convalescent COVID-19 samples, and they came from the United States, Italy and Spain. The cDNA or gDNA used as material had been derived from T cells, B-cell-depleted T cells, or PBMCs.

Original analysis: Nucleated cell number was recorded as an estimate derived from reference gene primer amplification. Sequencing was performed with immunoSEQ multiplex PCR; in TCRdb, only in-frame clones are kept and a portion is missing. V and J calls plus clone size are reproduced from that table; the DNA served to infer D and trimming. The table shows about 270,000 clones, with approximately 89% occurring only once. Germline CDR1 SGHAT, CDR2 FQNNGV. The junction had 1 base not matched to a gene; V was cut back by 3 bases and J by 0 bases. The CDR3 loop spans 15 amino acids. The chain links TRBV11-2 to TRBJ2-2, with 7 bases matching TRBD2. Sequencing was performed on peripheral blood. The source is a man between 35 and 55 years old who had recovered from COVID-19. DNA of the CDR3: TGTGCCAGCAGCTTGGCGGGGGCGAACACCGGGGAGCTGTTTTTT. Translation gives CASSLAGANTGELFF.